Listed here are 22 T cell receptor beta chains from one sample, sequenced in a study of T cells in Graves' hyperthyroidism and ophthalmopathy. What was amplified from RNA transcripts were TCR beta CDR3 regions. First-round RT-PCR with HTBI primers amplified the TCR CDR3 region. TCRdb reprocessed the multiplex PCR reads via MiXCR and lists one record per CDR3 protein. The sample contains hundreds of thousands of distinct CDR3 sequences, 35% to 45% of which appear only once. The specimen was blood. The receptor source for this set is a man aged 18 to 29 with Graves' hyperthyroidism.

V gene TRBV6-5 combines with J gene TRBJ2-5; D remains ambiguous. Trimming removed 4 bases at V and 9 bases at J, with 12 bases between. The CDR3 contains 12 residues. CDR1 is MNHEY and CDR2 is SVGAGI in the germline V gene. DNA for the CDR3: TGTGCCAGCAGTTCCACGAATCAGCCCCAGTACTTC. Its translation is CASSSTNQPQYF.

The sample holds many counts of this clonotype. This chain joins TRBV7-9 and TRBJ2-7; no definite D call. In germline, CDR1 is SEHNR, CDR2 FQNEAQ (reference sequence). The CDR3 covers 12 residues. Between the trimmed V and J ends, which lost 4 bases and 5 bases, there was a span of 9 bases. The DNA of the CDR3 is TGTGCCAGCAGCTCCCAGGCGGACGAGCAGTACTTC. Protein sequence: CASSSQADEQYF.

The CDR3 DNA follows: TGTGCCAGCATACTAGCGGGGGGGATTCAAGAGACCCAGTACTTC. Translated: CASILAGGIQETQYF. The chain is built from TRBV2 and TRBJ2-5; 13 bases align to TRBD2. CDR3 size: 15 residues. Germline loops: CDR1 SNHLY, CDR2 FYNNEI. After removal of 7 bases from V and 2 bases from J, the junction contained 4 bases not matched to a gene.

The J gene is TRBJ1-1, the V gene TRBV19; 8 bases are shared with TRBD1. V was clipped by 7 bases and J by 6 bases; unmatched bases: 7. This CDR3 contains 13 residues. Germline V gene lookup returns CDR1 LNHDA and CDR2 SQIVND (reference sequence). Here the CDR3 DNA reads TGTGCCAGTACCACGACAGGGGCCGCTGAAGCTTTCTTT. It is translated as CASTTTGAAEAFF. Variable domain in full (rest from reference TRBV19 and TRBJ1-1): DGGITQSPKYLFRKEGQNVTLSCEQNLNHDAMYWYRQDPGQGLRLIYYSQIVNDFQKGDIAEGYSVSREKKESFPLTVTSAQKNPTAFYLCASTTTGAAEAFFGQGTRLTVV.

This clonotype has ten or more counts. This chain links TRBV20-1 with TRBJ1-5, with TRBD1 matching 7 bases. The CDR3 runs 13 residues. J lost 7 bases, V lost 6 bases, and 9 bases had no gene match. Germline lookup yields CDR1 DFQATT and CDR2 SNEGSKA (reference sequence). The CDR3 region has the DNA TGCAGTGCACAGACGGCAGGGGGGCAGCCCCAGCATTTT. It translates to CSAQTAGGQPQHF.

This rearrangement joins TRBV6-6 to TRBJ2-2; D is unclear. This CDR3 is 15 amino acids long. Germline-derived CDR1 and CDR2 are MNHNY and SVGAGI (reference sequence). V was trimmed by 8 bases and J by 7 bases, leaving 20 bases between them. The DNA for the CDR3 is TGTGCCAGCGCTTTACCCGACCCACCCTTCGGGGAGCTGTTTTTT. Translating gives CASALPDPPFGELFF.

The rearrangement links TRBV15 to TRBJ2-5; 7 bases are shared with TRBD1. V lost 1 base to trimming and J lost 7 bases; unmatched junction nucleotides: 6. Germline V gives CDR1 LNHNV, CDR2 YYDKDF (reference sequence). The CDR3 covers 14 residues. The CDR3 DNA reads TGTGCCACCAGCAGAGCTCCAGGGGGATGGACCCAGTACTTC. Translation: CATSRAPGGWTQYF.

A remark on this clonotype: The CDR3 ends on some other residue instead of the conserved phenylalanine or tryptophan, so this is likely a read error. This rearrangement joins TRBV5-1 to TRBJ1-1; unclear D gene. CDR3 length equals 14 residues. Per the germline V gene, CDR1 is SGHRS and CDR2 is YFSETQ. The germline V and J ends were trimmed by 2 bases and 1 base, with 9 bases remaining between them. The CDR3 region has the DNA TGCGCCAGCAGCTTAATGGCAGGGAACACTGAAGCTTTCCTT. Its translation is CASSLMAGNTEAFL.

The V gene is TRBV5-1, the J gene TRBJ2-2; 8 bases map to TRBD1. Germline V lookup: CDR1 SGHRS, CDR2 YFSETQ. This CDR3 is 14 amino acids long. Unmatched junction bases numbered 5, after V lost 3 bases and J lost 7 bases. CDR3 bases: TGCGCCAGCAGCTGGACAGGGCCGGGCGGGGAGCTGTTTTTT. It is translated as CASSWTGPGGELFF.

As for this clonotype: A read error is possible here, since a much larger clone lies one base away. V gene TRBV10-2 combines with J gene TRBJ2-7; D is undetermined. Trimming took 0 bases from V and 0 from J, leaving 9 bases between them. This CDR3 region has 15 residues. Germline V CDR1 and CDR2: WSHSY, SAAADI. The CDR3 DNA sequence: TGCGCCAGCAGTGAGTCGGATCTGGGCTCCTACGAGCAGTACTTC. It translates to CASSESDLGSYEQYF.

This clonotype was detected many times. The V call is TRBV9, the J call TRBJ2-2; D is unclear. The CDR3 is 13 amino acids. The V gene lost 2 bases and the J gene lost 1 base, with 3 bases spanning the gap. CDR1 is SGDLS, CDR2 YYNGEE, per germline. CDR3 coding DNA: TGTGCCAGCAGCGTTTGGAACACCGGGGAGCTGTTTTTT. As protein: CASSVWNTGELFF.

This clonotype has a handful of counts. V is TRBV11-2 and J is TRBJ2-7, with a tentative D call TRBD2 (6 bases). Trimming removed 1 base from V and 4 bases from J, with 14 bases in between. The CDR3 extends over 15 amino acids. Germline assignment: CDR1 SGHAT and CDR2 FQNNGV. CDR3 sequence reads: CASSLVEGYLYEQYF. CDR3 coding DNA: TGTGCCAGCAGCTTAGTGGAGGGGTACCTATACGAGCAGTACTTC.

This clonotype has a handful of counts. The chain carries TRBV2 and TRBJ1-2, with D unclear. Germline lookup yields CDR1 SNHLY and CDR2 FYNNEI. Trimming shortened V by 1 base and J by 8 bases, and 11 bases separated the two germline ends. The CDR3 contains 13 residues. CDR3 in amino acids: CASSEGRRPGYTF. The CDR3 DNA follows: TGTGCCAGCAGTGAAGGGCGGCGGCCAGGCTACACCTTC.

Many counts were recorded for this clonotype. V usage is TRBV24-1 and J usage is TRBJ1-6, with 7 nucleotides matching TRBD1. Germline V gene lookup returns CDR1 KGHDR and CDR2 SFDVKD. V lost 4 bases and J lost 2; bases outside the gene matches: 1. The CDR3 contains 15 residues. The chain's CDR3 is CATSETGAYNSPLHF. CDR3 nucleotides: TGTGCCACCAGTGAAACAGGGGCCTATAATTCACCCCTCCACTTT.

This clonotype was picked up one time. J is TRBJ2-7 and V is TRBV2; a weak D match, TRBD2 (7 bases). This CDR3 has 15 residues. V was trimmed by 6 bases and J by 6 bases, leaving 21 bases between them. Germline V CDR1 and CDR2: SNHLY, FYNNEI. CDR3 nucleotide sequence: TGTGCCAGCAGCTTAATCCTTGAGAGGGGGGGCGAGCAGTACTTC. Amino acids: CASSLILERGGEQYF.

Notes on this clonotype: One base away lies a much larger clone, so this may be a sequencing read error. The chain links TRBV20-1 to TRBJ2-7, with D perhaps given as TRBD1 or TRBD2 (5 bases each). This CDR3 is built from 12 residues. Germline V gives CDR1 DFQATT, CDR2 SNEGSKA (reference sequence). The CDR3 coding sequence is TGCAATGCTGGAACCTTTGGGGGCGAGCAGTACTTC. This sequence encodes CNAGTFGGEQYF.

This clonotype was seen a few times. V and J are TRBV4-3 and TRBJ2-6; 7 nucleotides match TRBD1. The CDR3 runs to 18 residues. Germline lookup yields CDR1 LGHNA and CDR2 YSLEER. The V gene end was trimmed by 2 bases and the J gene end by 0 bases; junction bases not matched to a gene: 7. The CDR3 sequence: CASSQRGTAHSGANVLTF. DNA for the CDR3: TGCGCCAGCAGCCAAAGGGGGACAGCACACTCTGGGGCCAACGTCCTGACTTTC.

J is TRBJ1-1 and V is TRBV7-3, with D hard to call. Trimming left V 5 bases short and J 4 bases short, with 17 bases between. In germline, CDR1 is SGHTA, CDR2 FQGTGA. CDR3 length: 15 residues. CDR3 sequence (DNA): TGTGCCAGCAGCCTGACTATCCCCAGCGGCACTGAAGCTTTCTTT. It translates to CASSLTIPSGTEAFF.

V and J are TRBV2 and TRBJ2-5; weak D call: TRBD2 (8 bases). With 6 bases removed from V and 4 bases from J, the gap between germline ends came to 18 bases. The germline V gene has CDR1 SNHLY and CDR2 FYNNEI. This CDR3 has 15 residues. The CDR3 protein is CASRRDSLAGETQYF. The DNA for the CDR3 is TGTGCCAGCAGGAGGGACAGTCTAGCGGGAGAGACCCAGTACTTC.

The chain is built from TRBV29-1 and TRBJ2-2, with D maybe TRBD1 (6 bases). The CDR3 contains 16 residues. CDR1 is SQVTM and CDR2 is ANQGSEA in the germline V gene. CDR3 loop: CSARDPRTENTGELFF. The CDR3 DNA is TGCAGTGCTAGAGATCCCAGGACAGAGAACACCGGGGAGCTGTTTTTT.

The chain employs TRBV7-8 and TRBJ2-2; TRBD1 is a possible D gene (6 bases). The V gene's germline CDR1 is SGHVS and CDR2 FQNEAQ. The CDR3 is made up of 19 amino acids. V was cut by 0 bases and J by 3 bases, with 20 bases left in between. CDR3 in amino acids: CASSLALRPGQRHTGELFF. In DNA, the CDR3 is TGTGCCAGCAGCTTAGCCCTACGACCCGGACAGAGGCACACCGGGGAGCTGTTTTTT.

On this clonotype: With a much larger clone just one base away, this may be a read error. V and J are TRBV10-3 and TRBJ1-1; no firm D call. V shed 5 bases and J shed 0 bases, with 7 bases lying between them. The CDR3 has 13 amino acids. Germline V gene data show CDR1 as ENHRY and CDR2 as SYGVKD. DNA for the CDR3: TGTGCCATCAGTCGGATCTTGAACACTGAAGCTTTCTTT. Translated: CAISRILNTEAFF.